These T cell receptor beta chains were read from a single sample in a study of T cell changes during pregnancy in multiple sclerosis. Using immunoSEQ multiplex PCR, the repertoire was profiled, and TCRdb retains in-frame clones only, with some absent. The sample includes approximately 60,000 clones, around 94% seen only once; the top ten take about 3%. The material was CD8+ T cells from peripheral blood mononuclear cells, obtained in the third trimester of pregnancy. These receptors were collected from a female donor with multiple sclerosis, enrolled in a pregnancy study. The conserved cysteine and the conserved F or W are not part of the CDR3 here. Only part of the rows carry a size: once, few, many, or a class if the clone is expanded.

length | J | size | V | CDR3
12 | TRBJ2-7 | - | TRBV27 | ASSNSGSYYEQY
12 | TRBJ1-1 | - | TRBV9 | ASSVETGVYEAF
12 | TRBJ2-7 | - | TRBV30 | AWNPTGGGYEQY
10 | TRBJ2-1 | once | TRBV2 | ASSAGYNEQF
13 | TRBJ2-1 | - | TRBV5-4 | ASSLAEYSYNEQF
12 | TRBJ1-2 | - | TRBV28 | ASSPRDRLYGYT
15 | TRBJ1-5 | - | TRBV28 | ATCRLWTGDSNQPQH
15 | TRBJ2-3 | - | TRBV18 | ASSPTGISTSTDTQY
14 | TRBJ1-4 | - | TRBV4-3 | ASSQDLYRGNEKLF
11 | TRBJ1-3 | - | TRBV29-1 | SAGTGTGNTIY
16 | TRBJ2-7 | - | TRBV11-2 | ASSSPYQGGVGKYEQY
15 | TRBJ2-6 | few | TRBV4-3 | ASSQGTSSSGANVLT
15 | TRBJ1-2 | once | TRBV5-1 | ASSSLTGGLGYYSYT
14 | TRBJ2-5 | - | TRBV4-1 | ASSPRLAGDPGTQY
12 | TRBJ2-2 | - | TRBV10-3 | AISESLLTGELF
9 | TRBJ2-5 | - | TRBV7-9 | ASSLRQGQY
13 | TRBJ1-2 | once | TRBV7-2 | ASSAGGAPYYGYT
14 | TRBJ2-3 | - | TRBV6-5 | ASSSSTSGSTDTQY
12 | TRBJ2-2 | - | TRBV28 | ASSPWSDTGELF
10 | TRBJ1-4 | - | TRBV30 | ATDRAGEKLF
14 | TRBJ1-1 | - | TRBV5-1 | ASSSLQGFKNTEAF
11 | TRBJ2-7 | once | TRBV6-5 | ASSLDRLHEQY
13 | TRBJ2-7 | - | TRBV5-1 | ASSLTSGGANEQY
14 | TRBJ2-7 | - | TRBV4-1 | ASSQDGQVSSYEQY
13 | TRBJ1-1 | - | TRBV5-8 | ASSSPTEMNTEAF
10 | TRBJ2-5 | - | TRBV28 | ASSPTQETQY
11 | TRBJ1-1 | - | TRBV5-6 | ASRPQGNTEAF
13 | TRBJ1-2 | - | TRBV27 | ASRPIDIPWHGYT
11 | TRBJ2-7 | - | TRBV10-3 | AIRGGDVYEQY
11 | TRBJ1-2 | few | TRBV7-9 | ASSLEVTEGYT
12 | TRBJ1-2 | once | TRBV4-1 | ASSQAEANYGYT
14 | TRBJ1-3 | - | TRBV6-5 | ASSYSSPRSGNTIY
10 | TRBJ1-3 | - | TRBV30 | AWKGAGNTIY
16 | TRBJ1-1 | - | TRBV4-1 | ASRQPRDRVWEDTEAF
12 | TRBJ2-7 | - | TRBV9 | ASSVGNSHNEQY
13 | TRBJ2-1 | - | TRBV4-3 | ASSQAQGIHNEQF
12 | TRBJ1-4 | once | TRBV28 | ASSLRRVNEKLF
13 | TRBJ1-5 | few | TRBV6-5 | ASRPRVYSNQPQH